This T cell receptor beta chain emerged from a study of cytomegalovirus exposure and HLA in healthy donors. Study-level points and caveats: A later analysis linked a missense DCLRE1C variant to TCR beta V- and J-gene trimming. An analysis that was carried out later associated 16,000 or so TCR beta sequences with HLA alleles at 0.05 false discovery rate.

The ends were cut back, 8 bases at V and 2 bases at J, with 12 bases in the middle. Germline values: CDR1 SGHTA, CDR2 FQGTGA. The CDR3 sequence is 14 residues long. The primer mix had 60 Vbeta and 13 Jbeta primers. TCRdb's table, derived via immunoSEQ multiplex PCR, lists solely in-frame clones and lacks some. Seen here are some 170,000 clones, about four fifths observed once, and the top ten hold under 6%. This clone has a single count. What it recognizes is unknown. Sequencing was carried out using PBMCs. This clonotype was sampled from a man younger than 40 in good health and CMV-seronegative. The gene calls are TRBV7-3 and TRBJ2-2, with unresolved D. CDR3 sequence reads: CASSEAENTGELFF. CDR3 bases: TGTGCCAGCTCCGAGGCAGAAAACACCGGGGAGCTGTTTTTT.